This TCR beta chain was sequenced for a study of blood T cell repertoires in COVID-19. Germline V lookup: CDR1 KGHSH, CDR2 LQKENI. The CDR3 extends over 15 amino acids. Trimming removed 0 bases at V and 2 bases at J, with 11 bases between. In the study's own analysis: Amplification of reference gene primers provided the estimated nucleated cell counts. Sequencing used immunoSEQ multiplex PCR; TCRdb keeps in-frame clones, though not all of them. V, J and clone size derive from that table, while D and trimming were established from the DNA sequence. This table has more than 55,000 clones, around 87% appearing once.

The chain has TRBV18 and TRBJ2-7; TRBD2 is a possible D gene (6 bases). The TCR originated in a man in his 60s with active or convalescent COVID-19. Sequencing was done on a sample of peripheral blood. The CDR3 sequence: CASSPPSGSTYEQYF. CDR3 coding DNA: TGTGCCAGCTCACCACCGAGCGGGTCGACCTACGAGCAGTACTTC.